The present entry profiles one TCR beta chain with its context. Its specificity is unknown. Any patient presenting with uncontrolled infection, other autoimmune disease, pregnancy or lactation was left out. The data belong to a study of T cells in Graves' hyperthyroidism and ophthalmopathy. General study results and limits: Blood held most thyroid clonotypes expanded above 0.001 frequency.

Amplification yielded TCR beta CDR3 regions, with RNA transcripts as the source. In the first-round RT-PCR of the TCR CDR3, the HTBI primer set was used. TCRdb reprocessed the multiplex PCR reads via MiXCR and lists one record per CDR3 protein. The sample has 450,000 to 600,000 distinct CDR3 sequences; nearly 20% are singletons. CDR3 size: 17 residues. Germline CDR1 and CDR2: SGHAT and FQNNGV. V was cut by 6 bases and J by 5 bases, with 25 bases left in between. The receptor comes from a man aged 40-49 years with Graves' ophthalmopathy. This rearrangement joins TRBV11-2 to TRBJ2-5, with a tentative D call TRBD2 (7 bases). Sequencing used blood. The CDR3 nucleotides are TGTGCCAGCAGGTTGAGCGGGGATGGCGGGGGCCATGAGACCCAGTACTTC. Translated, it gives CASRLSGDGGGHETQYF.